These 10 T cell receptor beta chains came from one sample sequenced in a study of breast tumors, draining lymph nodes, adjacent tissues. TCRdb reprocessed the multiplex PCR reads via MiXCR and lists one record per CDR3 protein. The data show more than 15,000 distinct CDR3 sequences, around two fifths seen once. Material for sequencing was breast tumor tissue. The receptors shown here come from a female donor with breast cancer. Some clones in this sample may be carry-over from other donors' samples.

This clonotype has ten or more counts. In DNA form, the CDR3 reads TGTGCCAGCTCACCGCTTATGGGGTTTGGTGAGACCCAGTACTTC. Translated: CASSPLMGFGETQYF. The chain is built from TRBV18 and TRBJ2-5; D call uncertain. Trimming cost V 3 bases and J 5 bases, with 16 bases left between them. This CDR3 is built from 15 residues. CDR1 is KGHSH and CDR2 is LQKENI in the germline V gene.

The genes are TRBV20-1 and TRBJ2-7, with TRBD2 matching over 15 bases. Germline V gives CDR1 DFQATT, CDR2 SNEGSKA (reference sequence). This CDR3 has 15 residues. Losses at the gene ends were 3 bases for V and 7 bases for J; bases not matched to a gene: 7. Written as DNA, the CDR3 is TGCAGTGCTAGCGGGACTAGCGGGAGGACCGAAGAGCAGTACTTC. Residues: CSASGTSGRTEEQYF.

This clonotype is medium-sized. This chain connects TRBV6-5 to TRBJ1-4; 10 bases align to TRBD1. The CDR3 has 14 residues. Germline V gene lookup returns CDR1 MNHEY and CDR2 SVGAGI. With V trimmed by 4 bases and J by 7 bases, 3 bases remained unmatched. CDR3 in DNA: TGTGCCAGCAGTTTCCGGGACAGGGGTGAAAAACTGTTTTTT. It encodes CASSFRDRGEKLFF.

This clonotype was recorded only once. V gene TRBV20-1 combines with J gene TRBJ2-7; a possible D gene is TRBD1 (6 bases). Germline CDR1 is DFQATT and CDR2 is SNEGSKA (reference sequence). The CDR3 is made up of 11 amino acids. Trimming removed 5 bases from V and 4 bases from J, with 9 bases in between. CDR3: CSAGTPYEQYF. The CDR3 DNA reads TGCAGTGCTGGGACACCTTACGAGCAGTACTTC.

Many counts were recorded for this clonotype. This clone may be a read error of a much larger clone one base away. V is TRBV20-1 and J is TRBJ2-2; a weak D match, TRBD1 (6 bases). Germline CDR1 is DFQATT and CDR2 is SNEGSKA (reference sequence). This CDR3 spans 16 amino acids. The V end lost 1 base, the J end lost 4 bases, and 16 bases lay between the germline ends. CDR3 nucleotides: TGCAGTGCTAGAGGACAGGCAGGATCGGCCACCGGGGAGCTGTTTTTT. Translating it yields CSARGQAGSATGELFF.

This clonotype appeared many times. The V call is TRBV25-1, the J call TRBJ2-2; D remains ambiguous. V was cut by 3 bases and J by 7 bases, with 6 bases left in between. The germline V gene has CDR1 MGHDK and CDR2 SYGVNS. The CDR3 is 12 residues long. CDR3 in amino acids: CASSDTFGELFF. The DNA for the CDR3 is TGTGCCAGCAGTGATACCTTCGGGGAGCTGTTTTTT.

The CDR3 spells CASSLLSGYQPQHF. The CDR3 DNA reads TGTGCCAGCAGCCTCCTTAGCGGGTATCAGCCCCAGCATTTT. V and J are TRBV3-1 and TRBJ1-5; D is ambiguous. Germline values: CDR1 LGHDT, CDR2 YNNKEL (reference sequence). CDR3 length: 14 residues. Trimming removed 4 bases at V and 5 bases at J, with 12 bases between.

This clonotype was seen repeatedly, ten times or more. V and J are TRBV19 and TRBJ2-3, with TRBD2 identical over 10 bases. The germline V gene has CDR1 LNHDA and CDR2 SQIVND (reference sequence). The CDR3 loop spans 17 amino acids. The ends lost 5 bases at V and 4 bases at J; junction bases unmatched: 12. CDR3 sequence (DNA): TGTGCCAGTAGTCCCAATCTAGCGGGAGCGGGGGCAGATACGCAGTATTTT. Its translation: CASSPNLAGAGADTQYF.

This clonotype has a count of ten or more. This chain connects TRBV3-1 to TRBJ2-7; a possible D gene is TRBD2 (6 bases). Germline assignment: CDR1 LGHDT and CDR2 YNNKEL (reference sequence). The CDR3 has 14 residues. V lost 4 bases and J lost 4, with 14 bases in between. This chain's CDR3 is CASSLKPGGYEQYF. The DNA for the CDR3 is TGTGCCAGCAGCCTCAAGCCTGGGGGGTACGAGCAGTACTTC.

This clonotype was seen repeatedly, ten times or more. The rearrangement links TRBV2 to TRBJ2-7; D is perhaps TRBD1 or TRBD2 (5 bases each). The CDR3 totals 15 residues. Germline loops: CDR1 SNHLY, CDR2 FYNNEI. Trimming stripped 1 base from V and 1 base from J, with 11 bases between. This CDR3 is CASSEGDGLSYEQYF. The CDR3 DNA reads TGTGCCAGCAGTGAAGGGGACGGACTGTCCTACGAGCAGTACTTC.